Below, 24 T cell receptor beta chains from the same sample are listed, as sequenced in a study of CD8+ T cells in alopecia areata. As to treatment: oral pan-JAK inhibitor, 5-10 mg twice daily. As the sequencing template, cDNA was produced by extracting RNA and reverse transcribing it. Sequencing was performed with immunoSEQ multiplex PCR; in TCRdb, only in-frame clones are kept and a portion is missing. The sample has around 200,000 clones; about three fifths are singletons. The specimen was CD8+ T cells sorted from blood, collected at week 24, from a patient treated with tofacitinib. These TCRs come from a human donor with alopecia areata.

This rearrangement joins TRBV5-1 to TRBJ2-5, with D perhaps matching TRBD2 (6 bases). The V and J ends lost 4 bases and 5 bases respectively, with 18 bases between them. Per germline, CDR1 SGHRS and CDR2 YFSETQ. This CDR3 is built from 15 residues. CDR3 sequence (DNA): TGCGCCAGCAGCACGGAGGGACGAAATGGGGAGACCCAGTACTTC. Translating gives CASSTEGRNGETQYF.

This chain connects TRBV19 to TRBJ2-1; 9 positions agree with TRBD2. Germline CDR1 and CDR2: LNHDA and SQIVND (reference sequence). The CDR3 runs 17 residues. V lost 3 bases and J lost 10; bases outside the gene matches: 16. The CDR3 DNA reads TGTGCCAGTAGTATTCTTCCCGCAGGAGCGGGGGGCCGCGAGCAGTTCTTC. It specifies CASSILPAGAGGREQFF.

The gene calls are TRBV29-1 and TRBJ2-1; D is possibly TRBD2 (7 bases). From germline, CDR1 is SQVTM and CDR2 ANQGSEA. V was clipped by 0 bases and J by 6 bases, with 33 bases between them. This CDR3 comprises 21 residues. The CDR3 bases are TGCAGCGTTGAAGATCCCCGGCCAGGGCCCGGTCGAGGGGGGGCCTCCAATGAGCAGTTCTTC. It is translated as CSVEDPRPGPGRGGASNEQFF.

V usage is TRBV7-2 and J usage is TRBJ1-5; D might be TRBD1 (5 bases). V lost 4 bases to trimming and J lost 4 bases, with 23 bases between them. Germline V gene data show CDR1 as SGHTA and CDR2 as FQGNSA. The CDR3 covers 18 residues. The CDR3 here is CASSSRGRTPLGNQPQHF. The CDR3 DNA reads TGTGCCAGCAGCTCCCGGGGTCGGACACCCCTGGGGAATCAGCCCCAGCATTTT.

V and J are TRBV2 and TRBJ2-5; the D is unclear. Trimming removed 1 base from V and 2 bases from J, with 11 bases in between. The CDR3 contains 15 residues. Germline CDR1 and CDR2: SNHLY and FYNNEI. CDR3 protein: CASSEVRTVQETQYF. DNA of the CDR3: TGTGCCAGCAGTGAAGTCCGGACGGTTCAAGAGACCCAGTACTTC.

The chain uses TRBV7-8 and TRBJ1-2; D uncertain. The CDR3 is 16 residues long. Germline V CDR1 and CDR2: SGHVS, FQNEAQ. V lost 0 bases and J 1 base, leaving 12 bases between the germline ends. CDR3 loop: CASSLADVGDNYGYTF. The CDR3 bases are TGTGCCAGCAGCTTAGCGGACGTCGGCGATAACTATGGCTACACCTTC.

Here the CDR3 reads CSVTTGNSYEQYF. The DNA for the CDR3 is TGCAGCGTGACGACAGGGAACTCCTACGAGCAGTACTTC. The gene calls are TRBV29-1 and TRBJ2-7; TRBD1 matches 7 bases. Germline V lookup: CDR1 SQVTM, CDR2 ANQGSEA. After removal of 6 bases from V and 0 bases from J, the junction contained 5 bases not matched to a gene. The CDR3 sequence is 13 residues long.

This clone has more than one count but fewer than ten. The chain couples TRBV13 to TRBJ2-1; D not resolved. This CDR3 is built from 15 residues. CDR1 and CDR2 from the germline V gene are PRHDT and FYEKMQ (reference sequence). V dropped 5 bases and J dropped 2 bases, with 13 bases sitting between them. CDR3 amino acids: CASSEGLLTYNEQFF. The CDR3 region has the DNA TGTGCCAGCAGCGAAGGGTTATTGACCTACAATGAGCAGTTCTTC.

V and J are TRBV7-2 and TRBJ1-5; D might be TRBD1 (5 bases). Germline loops: CDR1 SGHTA, CDR2 FQGNSA. The V and J ends lost 1 base and 5 bases respectively, with 15 bases between them. This CDR3 is 16 amino acids long. Written as DNA, the CDR3 is TGTGCCAGCAGCTTAGTTGTGACAGTGAATGATCAGCCCCAGCATTTT. Translation: CASSLVVTVNDQPQHF.

This clone showed up just a few times. This rearrangement joins TRBV10-3 to TRBJ2-6, with 9 bases matching TRBD1. Trimming took 1 base from V and 0 from J; bases not matched to a gene: 19. The CDR3 spans 23 residues. Germline loops: CDR1 ENHRY, CDR2 SYGVKD. The DNA of the CDR3 is TGTGCCATCAGTGAGTACTCCCGATCACGACAGGGGGGTCGTACCTCTGGGGCCAACGTCCTGACTTTC. Residues: CAISEYSRSRQGGRTSGANVLTF.

The chain carries TRBV6-6 and TRBJ1-1, with D unclear. CDR3 length: 15 amino acids. Germline-derived CDR1 and CDR2 are MNHNY and SVGAGI (reference sequence). Trimming took 8 bases from V and 3 from J, leaving 19 bases between them. The CDR3 spells CASSRLALGHTEAFF. The CDR3 DNA reads as TGTGCCAGCTCCCGCCTTGCTTTAGGCCACACTGAAGCTTTCTTT.

This clone was detected only a few times. V usage is TRBV18 and J usage is TRBJ2-5; possibly TRBD2 for D (5 bases). CDR3 size: 14 residues. Germline-derived CDR1 and CDR2 are KGHSH and LQKENI. Trimming took off 0 bases at V and 3 bases at J, with 8 bases between the two ends. In nucleotides, the CDR3 is TGTGCCAGCTCACCACCTGCGACTAAAGAGACCCAGTACTTC. Its protein is CASSPPATKETQYF. Full variable domain (outside the CDR3, taken from reference TRBV18 and TRBJ2-5): NAGVMQNPRHLVRRRGQEARLRCSPMKGHSHVYWYRQLPEEGLKFMVYLQKENIIDESGMPKERFSAEFPKEGPSILRIQQVVRGDSAAYFCASSPPATKETQYFGPGTRLLVL.

The J gene is TRBJ2-7, the V gene TRBV5-6, with D unresolved. Trimming shortened V by 1 base and J by 3 bases, and 8 bases separated the two germline ends. Germline V gene sequence: CDR1 SGHDT, CDR2 YYEEEE. The CDR3 is 13 amino acids. The CDR3 coding sequence is TGTGCCAGCAGCTTGACGGCAGACTACGAGCAGTACTTC. Its protein product is CASSLTADYEQYF.

This clone occurred a few times. This chain connects TRBV29-1 to TRBJ1-1, with 8 bases identical to TRBD1. The germline gives CDR1 SQVTM, CDR2 ANQGSEA. CDR3 length equals 13 residues. Trimming cost V 4 bases and J 4 bases; bases outside gene matches: 5. This CDR3 reads CSVVPDRVTEAFF. CDR3 DNA: TGCAGCGTTGTTCCGGACAGGGTCACTGAAGCTTTCTTT.

The J gene is TRBJ2-3, the V gene TRBV9; 8 positions agree with TRBD1. The V gene's germline CDR1 is SGDLS and CDR2 YYNGEE. The CDR3 length is 16 residues. J gave up 0 bases and V 1 base, and 4 bases lay outside the gene matches. As DNA, the CDR3 is TGTGCCAGCAGCGTACCCCAGGGGGCAAGCACAGATACGCAGTATTTT. Protein: CASSVPQGASTDTQYF.

V and J are TRBV15 and TRBJ1-2, with unresolved D. CDR1 and CDR2 from the germline V gene are LNHNV and YYDKDF (reference sequence). V was pared by 1 base and J by 8 bases, with 5 bases between. The CDR3 totals 11 residues. The CDR3 reads CATSRGGGYTF. As DNA, the CDR3 is TGTGCCACCAGCAGAGGAGGCGGCTACACCTTC.

J is TRBJ1-2 and V is TRBV5-1; D remains ambiguous. The V gene's germline CDR1 is SGHRS and CDR2 YFSETQ. Trimming took off 0 bases at V and 4 bases at J, with 16 bases between the two ends. The CDR3 covers 16 residues. CDR3 amino acids: CASSLASTAAFYGYTF. The CDR3 bases are TGCGCCAGCAGCTTGGCCAGCACAGCCGCTTTCTATGGCTACACCTTC. The complete variable domain, with remaining parts taken from reference TRBV5-1 and TRBJ1-2, reads KAGVTQTPRYLIKTRGQQVTLSCSPISGHRSVSWYQQTPGQGLQFLFEYFSETQRNKGNFPGRFSGRQFSNSRSEMNVSTLELGDSALYLCASSLASTAAFYGYTFGSGTRLTVV.

This clone was seen more than once but under ten times. The V gene is TRBV15, the J gene TRBJ2-3; 8 bases are a match to TRBD1. V lost 1 base and J lost 6; bases outside the gene matches: 3. The CDR3 totals 14 residues. Germline V gene data show CDR1 as LNHNV and CDR2 as YYDKDF (reference sequence). CDR3 bases: TGTGCCACCAGCAGAGTCAGGGGGCACGATACGCAGTATTTT. It codes for CATSRVRGHDTQYF.

The rearrangement joins TRBV6-5 to TRBJ2-2, with D unresolved. The CDR3 sequence is 12 residues long. V shed 8 bases and J shed 1 base, with 5 bases lying between them. Germline assignment: CDR1 MNHEY and CDR2 SVGAGI. The CDR3 sequence: CASLGNTGELFF. For the CDR3, the DNA is TGTGCCAGCTTGGGGAACACCGGGGAGCTGTTTTTT.

The chain links TRBV6-1 to TRBJ1-1; D remains ambiguous. The CDR3 contains 14 residues. The V gene's germline CDR1 is MNHNS and CDR2 SASEGT. Trimming pared 2 bases from V and 8 bases from J, leaving 15 bases between. The CDR3 DNA is TGTGCCAGCAGTGAATCGGCAGGCCCCCTGGAAGCTTTCTTT. It encodes CASSESAGPLEAFF.

The chain uses TRBV2 and TRBJ2-4; D unclear. V lost 3 bases to trimming and J lost 3 bases, with 12 bases between them. The CDR3 contains 15 residues. Germline V CDR1 and CDR2: SNHLY, FYNNEI. CDR3 protein: CASSEGSAGKNIQYF. CDR3 coding DNA: TGTGCCAGCAGTGAGGGGTCGGCTGGCAAAAACATTCAGTACTTC.

J is TRBJ2-7 and V is TRBV10-3; 13 positions agree with TRBD2. The germline CDR1 and CDR2 sequences are ENHRY and SYGVKD. The CDR3 has 15 residues. The V segment lost 0 bases and the J segment 4 bases; nucleotides outside the gene matches: 0. The chain's CDR3 is CAISESTSGGYEQYF. The CDR3, as DNA: TGTGCCATCAGTGAGTCGACTAGCGGGGGGTACGAGCAGTACTTC.

The J gene is TRBJ2-3, the V gene TRBV4-2; TRBD2 aligns across 15 bases. V shed 1 base, J shed 4 bases, and the junction held 0 bases outside the gene matches. The CDR3 has 16 amino acids. Germline values: CDR1 LGHNA, CDR2 YNFKEQ. CDR3 DNA sequence: TGTGCCAGCAGCCAAGGGACTAGCGGGGGGGCAGATACGCAGTATTTT. This gives the protein CASSQGTSGGADTQYF.

The rearrangement links TRBV29-1 to TRBJ1-2, with TRBD1 as a possible D gene (5 bases). The CDR3 has 16 residues. From germline, CDR1 is SQVTM and CDR2 ANQGSEA. V lost 8 bases, J lost 4 bases, and 26 bases lay in between. DNA of the CDR3: TGCAGCCTATGGGGTCCGAGAGGGGAGGTTGGCTATGGCTACACCTTC. Translation gives CSLWGPRGEVGYGYTF.